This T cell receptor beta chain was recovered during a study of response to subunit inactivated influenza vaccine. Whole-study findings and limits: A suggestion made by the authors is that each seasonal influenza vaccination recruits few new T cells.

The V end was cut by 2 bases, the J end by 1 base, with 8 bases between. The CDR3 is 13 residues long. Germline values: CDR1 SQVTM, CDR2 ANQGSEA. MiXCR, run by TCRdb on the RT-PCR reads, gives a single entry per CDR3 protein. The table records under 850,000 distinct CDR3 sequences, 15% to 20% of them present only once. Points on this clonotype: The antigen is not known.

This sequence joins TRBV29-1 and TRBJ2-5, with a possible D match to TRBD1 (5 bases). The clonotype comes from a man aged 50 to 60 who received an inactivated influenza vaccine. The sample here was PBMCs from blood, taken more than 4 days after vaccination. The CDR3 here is CSVERQLQETQYF. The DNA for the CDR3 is TGCAGCGTTGAACGACAGCTCCAAGAGACCCAGTACTTC. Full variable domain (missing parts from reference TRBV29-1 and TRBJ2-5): SAVISQKPSRDICQRGTSLTIQCQVDSQVTMMFWYRQQPGQSLTLIATANQGSEATYESGFVIDKFPISRPNLTFSTLTVSNMSPEDSSIYLCSVERQLQETQYFGPGTRLLVL.